The clone carrying this T cell receptor beta chain was detected only a few times. In the original workflow: The authors estimated nucleated cell counts from reference gene primer amplification. The table came from immunoSEQ multiplex PCR; TCRdb's copy has only in-frame clones and leaves some out. The DNA gave D and trimming, while V, J and clone size come from that table. Of 34,000 or so clones listed, over 70% were seen once; the top ten hold 11% to 15%. CDR1 and CDR2 (germline): SGHNT, YYREEE (reference sequence). The junction had 11 bases not matched to a gene; V was cut back by 4 bases and J by 5 bases. The CDR3 is made up of 17 amino acids. This record comes from a study of blood T cell repertoires in COVID-19. As for the study in general: The United States, Italy and Spain supplied acute and convalescent COVID-19 samples. PBMCs, B-cell-depleted T cells, or T cells provided the cDNA or gDNA that made up the material.

Sequenced sample: peripheral blood. This clonotype originated in a man aged 55 to 70 with active COVID-19. The chain recombines TRBV5-4 with TRBJ2-3, with 12 nucleotides matching TRBD2. CDR3 sequence reads: CASSPGTSGWAGDTQYF. The CDR3 DNA reads TGTGCCAGCAGCCCCGGGACTAGCGGGTGGGCGGGAGATACGCAGTATTTT.